In its sample, the clone carrying this T cell receptor delta chain is medium-sized. Genomic DNA underwent 32-plex PCR targeting all 8 TRDV and 4 TRDJ genes. In around 3 barcoding PCR cycles, molecules received a 12-nucleotide UMI, then adapter PCR followed. TCRdb re-called the multiplex PCR reads using CATT. The sample lists about 800 delta-chain clones; 3.2% were seen once. The sample belongs to a study of DNA immune sequencing with unique molecular identifiers. The V gene's germline CDR1 is GEAIGNYY and CDR2 EKD. After removal of 1 base from V and 5 bases from J, the junction contained 5 bases not matched to a gene. The CDR3 totals 14 residues.

The sequence was obtained from a human donor in good health. The gene calls are TRDV2 and TRDJ1, with 8 nucleotides matching TRDD3. The sequenced sample consisted of gamma-delta T cells from PBMCs. The CDR3 sequence is CACDTVMGDDKLIF. The CDR3 DNA follows: TGTGCCTGTGACACGGTAATGGGGGATGATAAACTCATCTTT.